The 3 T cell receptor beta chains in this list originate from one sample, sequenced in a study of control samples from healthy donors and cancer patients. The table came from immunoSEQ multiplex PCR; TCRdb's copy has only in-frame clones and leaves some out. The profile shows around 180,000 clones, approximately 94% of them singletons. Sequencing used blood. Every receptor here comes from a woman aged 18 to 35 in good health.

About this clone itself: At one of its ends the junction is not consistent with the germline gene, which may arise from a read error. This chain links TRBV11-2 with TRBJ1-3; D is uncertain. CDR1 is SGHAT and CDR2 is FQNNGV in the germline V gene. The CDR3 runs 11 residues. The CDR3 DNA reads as TGTGCCAGCAGCTTAGACACCTCCCTTAATTTT. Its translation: CASSLDTSLNF.

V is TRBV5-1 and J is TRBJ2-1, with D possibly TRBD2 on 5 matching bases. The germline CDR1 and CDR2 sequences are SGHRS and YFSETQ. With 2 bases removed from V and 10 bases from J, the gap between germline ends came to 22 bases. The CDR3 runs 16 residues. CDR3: CASSLSTSGPLGEQFF. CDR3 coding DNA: TGCGCCAGCAGCTTAAGTACAAGCGGTCCCCTCGGAGAGCAGTTCTTC.

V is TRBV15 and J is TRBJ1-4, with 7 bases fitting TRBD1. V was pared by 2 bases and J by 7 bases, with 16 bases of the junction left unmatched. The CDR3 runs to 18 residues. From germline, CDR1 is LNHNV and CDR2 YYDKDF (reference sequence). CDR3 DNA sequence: TGTGCCACCAGCAGACCCTGGGCCCTTGGGACAGAGAGTGAAAAACTGTTTTTT. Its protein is CATSRPWALGTESEKLFF.